The rows below give T cell receptor beta chains drawn from one sample of a study of control samples from healthy donors and cancer patients. Using immunoSEQ multiplex PCR, the repertoire was profiled, and TCRdb retains in-frame clones only, with some absent. The profile shows about 120,000 clones, roughly 89% of them singletons. Sequencing was performed on blood. These receptors came from a man aged 30 to 45 in good health. CDR3s include the opening cysteine and the closing phenylalanine or tryptophan. D genes are given only for firm matches. Clone sizes are given selectively: once, few, many, or a class where the clone is expanded.

j_call | clone_size | d_call | v_call | cdr3_nt | cdr3_aa
TRBJ1-2 | . | . | TRBV6-5 | TGTGCCAGCAGGCGAACACAGGGTCTTTATGGCTACACCTTC | CASRRTQGLYGYTF
TRBJ2-2 | . | . | TRBV9 | TGTGCCAGCAGCGTAAGGGGGTACGGGGAGCTGTTTTTT | CASSVRGYGELFF
TRBJ2-5 | . | . | TRBV30 | TGTGCCTGGAGTTTCGGGGGGCTTATGAAAGAGACCCAGTACTTC | CAWSFGGLMKETQYF
TRBJ1-1 | . | . | TRBV2 | TGTGCCAGCAGTGGACAGAACACTGAAGCTTTCTTT | CASSGQNTEAFF
TRBJ1-1 | . | . | TRBV7-3 | TGTGCCAGCAGCCCCACTCCGAAAACTGAAGCTTTCTTT | CASSPTPKTEAFF
TRBJ1-4 | . | . | TRBV19 | TGTGCCAGTAGTATATGGGGGACTGAAAAACTGTTTTTT | CASSIWGTEKLFF
TRBJ2-5 | . | . | TRBV5-1 | TGCGCCAGCAGGATCCAGCCCTTGGAGACCCAGTACTTC | CASRIQPLETQYF
TRBJ1-6 | . | . | TRBV5-1 | TGCGCCAGCAGCTTGCCGGATGATTCACCCCTCCACTTT | CASSLPDDSPLHF
TRBJ2-2 | . | . | TRBV10-3 | TGTGCCATCAGTGAAAGGGAGACCGGATCCGGGGAGCTGTTTTTT | CAISERETGSGELFF
TRBJ2-7 | . | . | TRBV7-8 | TGTGCCAGCAGCTGGGACACCCTCTACGAGCAGTACTTC | CASSWDTLYEQYF
TRBJ1-2 | . | . | TRBV25-1 | TGTGCCAGCAGTGACCCGGGACAAAGGTGGCCTATAGGCTACACCTTC | CASSDPGQRWPIGYTF
TRBJ2-2 | . | TRBD1 | TRBV10-1 | TGCGCCAGCAGTGAGTCGCGGGCAGGGGGAACCGGGGAGCTGTTTTTT | CASSESRAGGTGELFF
TRBJ2-3 | once | TRBD2 | TRBV5-1 | TGCGCCAGCAGCTACTCGGGACTAGCGGGGGGGCCGGATACGCAGTATTTT | CASSYSGLAGGPDTQYF
TRBJ2-3 | . | . | TRBV7-9 | TGTGCCAGCAGCTTAGAGGCGGGGACAACAGATACGCAGTATTTT | CASSLEAGTTDTQYF
TRBJ2-1 | once | TRBD2 | TRBV18 | TGTGCCAGCTCACCAGTCACTAGCGGGGGAAACAATGAGCAGTTCTTC | CASSPVTSGGNNEQFF
TRBJ1-1 | . | . | TRBV18 | TGTGCCAGCTCACCCATTAGTAACACTGAAGCTTTCTTT | CASSPISNTEAFF
TRBJ2-7 | . | . | TRBV7-9 | TGTGCCAGCAGCTTCGCCAGAGAGCAGTACTTC | CASSFAREQYF
TRBJ1-3 | once | . | TRBV11-2 | TGTGCCAGCACCCCTGGGGGGACTCTAGAAAACACCATATATTTT | CASTPGGTLENTIYF
TRBJ2-6 | . | . | TRBV7-7 | TGTGCCAGCAGCTTAGTGTTTGCGGGTCCCTCTGGGGCCAACGTCCTGACTTTC | CASSLVFAGPSGANVLTF
TRBJ2-3 | . | . | TRBV29-1 | TGCAGCGTTGAAGGGGCGGCCCGCACAGATACGCAGTATTTT | CSVEGAARTDTQYF
TRBJ1-1 | . | TRBD1 | TRBV6-5 | TGTGCCAGCAAAGGGACAGCGATCATGAACACTGAAGCTTTCTTT | CASKGTAIMNTEAFF